Below, 8 T cell receptor beta chains from the same sample are listed, as sequenced in a study of metastatic and nonmetastatic thyroid tumors. Each patient went into thyroid surgery without having received any treatment. Through MiXCR, TCRdb re-clonotyped the PCR reads. The sample lists 15,000 to 20,000 clones; 30% to 40% were seen once. The sample consisted of tumor tissue. All receptors derive from a female donor with papillary thyroid cancer or a benign thyroid nodule (not recorded which). Some clones in this sample may be carry-over from other donors' samples.

The gene calls are TRBV30 and TRBJ2-7; D perhaps matches TRBD2 (5 bases). Germline loops: CDR1 GTSNPN, CDR2 SVGIG (reference sequence). Between the trimmed V and J ends, which lost 3 bases and 2 bases, there was a span of 8 bases. The CDR3 sequence is 12 residues long. CDR3 nucleotides: TGTGCCTGGAGCCGGGGTACCTACGAGCAGTACTTC. Protein product: CAWSRGTYEQYF. Drawing the rest from reference TRBV30 and TRBJ2-7, the complete variable domain is SQTIHQWPATLVQPVGSPLSLECTVEGTSNPNLYWYRQAAGRGLQLLFYSVGIGQISSEVPQNLSASRPQDRQFILSSKKLLLSDSGFYLCAWSRGTYEQYFGPGTRLTVT.

By frequency in the sample, this clone is medium-sized. This chain links TRBV30 with TRBJ2-1; 10 nucleotides align to TRBD2. V trimming: 0 bases; J trimming: 6 bases; junction bases outside the gene matches: 2. Germline V gene lookup returns CDR1 GTSNPN and CDR2 SVGIG (reference sequence). The CDR3 is made up of 14 amino acids. CDR3 loop: CAWSVSSGSNEQFF. In DNA, the CDR3 is TGTGCCTGGAGTGTATCTAGCGGGAGCAATGAGCAGTTCTTC.

About this clone: Relative to the germline gene, one junction end is altered; a read error may explain this. The chain joins TRBV11-2 to TRBJ2-7; tentative D call: TRBD1 (6 bases). Germline V CDR1 and CDR2: SGHAT, FQNNGV. The CDR3 contains 18 residues. CDR3 sequence (DNA): TGTGCCAGCAGATTAGACCGCGGACAGATCATAAAAACCTACGAGCAGTACTTC. This translates into CASRLDRGQIIKTYEQYF. Full variable domain (outside the CDR3, taken from reference TRBV11-2 and TRBJ2-7): EAGVAQSPRYKIIEKRQSVAFWCNPISGHATLYWYQQILGQGPKLLIQFQNNGVVDDSQLPKDRFSAERLKGVDSTLKIQPAKLEDSAVYLCASRLDRGQIIKTYEQYFGPGTRLTVT.

CDR3 region: CASSLGQGSEKLFF. In DNA form, the CDR3 reads TGCGCCAGCAGCTTGGGACAGGGGAGTGAAAAACTGTTTTTT. This chain connects TRBV5-1 to TRBJ1-4; TRBD1 agrees at 8 bases. CDR1 and CDR2 from the germline V gene are SGHRS and YFSETQ. The CDR3 covers 14 residues. The V and J ends lost 0 bases and 7 bases, in that order; junction bases with no gene match: 2.

Relative to its sample, this clone is medium-sized. The J gene is TRBJ1-1, the V gene TRBV5-1; TRBD1 matches at 7 bases. The CDR3 runs to 13 residues. The junction had 5 bases not matched to a gene; V was cut back by 4 bases and J by 5 bases. Germline CDR1 is SGHRS and CDR2 is YFSETQ. In DNA, the CDR3 is TGCGCCAGCAGCACAACAGGGGTGACTGAAGCTTTCTTT. It specifies CASSTTGVTEAFF.

This clone has more than one count but fewer than ten. The rearrangement links TRBV6-1 to TRBJ2-2; 9 bases fit TRBD2. The CDR3 runs to 17 residues. Germline-derived CDR1 and CDR2 are MNHNS and SASEGT. The V gene end was trimmed by 7 bases and the J gene end by 5 bases; junction bases not matched to a gene: 14. As DNA, the CDR3 is TGTGCCAGCACCCTCGGCGGGAGGGGCGGACATACCGGGGAGCTGTTTTTT. It is translated as CASTLGGRGGHTGELFF.

The chain is built from TRBV27 and TRBJ1-1; tentatively, D is TRBD1 (6 bases). The length of the CDR3 is 14 residues. Germline lookup yields CDR1 MNHEY and CDR2 SMNVEV (reference sequence). V was cut by 2 bases and J by 4 bases, with 11 bases left in between. Here the CDR3 reads CASSLLQGTTEAFF. The CDR3 region has the DNA TGTGCCAGCAGTTTACTACAGGGTACCACTGAAGCTTTCTTT.

There are a few counts of this clone. An end of the junction differs from the germline gene, which may be a read error. The genes are TRBV12-3 or TRBV12-4 and TRBJ2-7, with TRBD1 identical over 7 bases. The CDR3 is made up of 12 amino acids. This CDR3 is CASSNTGVEQYF. CDR3 in DNA: TGTGCCAGCAGCAACACAGGGGTCGAGCAGTATTTC.